A single sample is the source of the 14 T cell receptor beta chains below, sequenced in a study of T cells in Graves' hyperthyroidism and ophthalmopathy. TCR beta CDR3 regions were amplified from RNA. HTBI primers were the set used in a first-round RT-PCR of the TCR CDR3. TCRdb independently ran MiXCR on the multiplex PCR reads; one entry per CDR3 protein. The sample lists about 570,000 distinct CDR3 sequences, roughly 50% seen once, with roughly 20% in the top ten. Sequences were obtained from peripheral blood or thyroid tissue (not recorded which). The source of these receptors is an adult woman with Graves' disease, either hyperthyroidism or ophthalmopathy (not recorded which).

The count of this clonotype is one. The rearrangement joins TRBV29-1 to TRBJ1-2, with D unclear. CDR1 is SQVTM, CDR2 ANQGSEA, per germline. V was cut by 4 bases and J by 4 bases, with 13 bases left in between. This CDR3 comprises 13 residues. The CDR3, as DNA: TGCAGCGTTGCCCTTAGTGAATTCTATGGCTACACCTTC. It specifies CSVALSEFYGYTF.

As DNA, the CDR3 is TGTGCCAGCAGCCCTGGGACAGGGGGAGTCGACGGGGAGCTGTTTTTT. Translation: CASSPGTGGVDGELFF. The gene calls are TRBV7-3 and TRBJ2-2; 11 nucleotides match TRBD1. Germline V gene lookup returns CDR1 SGHTA and CDR2 FQGTGA. CDR3 size: 16 residues. The J segment lost 7 bases and the V segment lost 5 bases, leaving 9 bases of the junction unmatched.

In regard to this clonotype: It may be a read error: a sequence one base away is much more abundant. V gene TRBV19 combines with J gene TRBJ1-5, with D perhaps matching TRBD1 (6 bases). This CDR3 has 15 amino acids. CDR1 is LNHDA and CDR2 is SQIVND in the germline V gene (reference sequence). The CDR3 region has the DNA TGTGCCGGTAGTATAGAGGGGGAAAGCAATCAGCCCCAGCATTTT. Amino acid sequence: CAGSIEGESNQPQHF.

This chain joins TRBV10-1 and TRBJ2-2; D remains unclear. Germline V gene lookup returns CDR1 WNHNN and CDR2 SYGVQD (reference sequence). Trimming cost V 3 bases and J 7 bases, with 6 bases left between them. The CDR3 has 12 amino acids. CDR3 residues: CASSDGNGELFF. CDR3 nucleotides: TGCGCCAGCAGTGATGGGAACGGGGAGCTGTTTTTT.

The chain is built from TRBV5-1 and TRBJ1-1; tentatively, D is TRBD1 (6 bases). V was cut by 0 bases and J by 3 bases, with 15 bases left in between. CDR3 length: 16 amino acids. Per the germline V gene, CDR1 is SGHRS and CDR2 is YFSETQ. The CDR3 nucleotides read TGCGCCAGCAGCTTGGTGGGGGGCAGGACATACACTGAAGCTTTCTTT. Encoded protein: CASSLVGGRTYTEAFF.

V is TRBV20-1 and J is TRBJ1-5; 11 positions match TRBD1. The junction had 7 bases not matched to a gene; V was cut back by 6 bases and J by 6 bases. Per germline, CDR1 DFQATT and CDR2 SNEGSKA (reference sequence). This CDR3 is built from 14 residues. Here the CDR3 DNA reads TGCAGTGCCAGGACAGGGGGCGGCGGTCAGCCCCAGCATTTT. Its translation: CSARTGGGGQPQHF.

This clonotype has a count of ten or more. V and J are TRBV10-3 and TRBJ2-7, with 10 bases fitting TRBD1. The length of the CDR3 is 13 residues. Germline V gene lookup returns CDR1 ENHRY and CDR2 SYGVKD. Unmatched junction bases numbered 3, after V lost 5 bases and J lost 5 bases. The CDR3 coding sequence is TGTGCCATCAGTCCCGGGACAGGGGACGAGCAGTACTTC. It yields the protein CAISPGTGDEQYF.

This clonotype was observed a handful of times. The chain is built from TRBV30 and TRBJ1-4, with a weak D call TRBD1 (5 bases). CDR1 is GTSNPN and CDR2 is SVGIG in the germline V gene (reference sequence). V was cut by 2 bases and J by 0 bases, with 13 bases left in between. This CDR3 is 16 amino acids long. The CDR3 sequence: CAWSPQTVATNEKLFF. In nucleotides, the CDR3 is TGTGCCTGGAGTCCGCAGACAGTGGCAACTAATGAAAAACTGTTTTTT.

The rearrangement joins TRBV27 to TRBJ2-2; D is unclear. The CDR3 covers 13 residues. V lost 4 bases and J 4 bases, leaving 7 bases between the germline ends. Germline CDR1 MNHEY, CDR2 SMNVEV (reference sequence). Written as DNA, the CDR3 is TGTGCCAGCAGTTCCGATTCCACCGGGGAGCTGTTTTTT. Amino acids: CASSSDSTGELFF.

The gene calls are TRBV3-1 and TRBJ1-5; D gene ambiguous. The CDR3 runs 14 residues. Between the trimmed V and J ends, which lost 0 bases and 6 bases, there was a span of 9 bases. Germline CDR1 is LGHDT and CDR2 is YNNKEL (reference sequence). Written as DNA, the CDR3 is TGTGCCAGCAGCCAAGACGGCGGACCTCAGCCCCAGCATTTT. The encoded protein is CASSQDGGPQPQHF. Looking up the rest from reference TRBV3-1 and TRBJ1-5 gives the full variable domain: DTAVSQTPKYLVTQMGNDKSIKCEQNLGHDTMYWYKQDSKKFLKIMFSYNNKELIINETVPNRFSPKSPDKAHLNLHINSLELGDSAVYFCASSQDGGPQPQHFGDGTRLSIL.

The CDR3 protein is CAISAPHTDTQYF. The CDR3 nucleotides are TGTGCCATCAGTGCACCCCACACGGATACGCAGTATTTT. The chain employs TRBV10-3 and TRBJ2-3, with D unclear. V was pared by 4 bases and J by 6 bases, with 11 bases between. The CDR3 has 13 residues. Looked up from germline, CDR1 is ENHRY and CDR2 is SYGVKD.

For this clonotype: A read error may account for a junction end that differs from germline. V is TRBV14 and J is TRBJ1-2; D not resolved. The CDR3 spans 14 residues. The germline V gene encodes CDR1 SGHDN and CDR2 FVKESK. The DNA for the CDR3 is TGTGCCAGCAGCCAAGAGCCAGGTTTCTATGGCCACACCTTC. As protein: CASSQEPGFYGHTF. Supplemented by reference TRBV14 and TRBJ1-2, the full variable domain reads EAGVTQFPSHSVIEKGQTVTLRCDPISGHDNLYWYRRVMGKEIKFLLHFVKESKQDESGMPNNRFLAERTGGTYSTLKVQPAELEDSGVYFCASSQEPGFYGHTFGSGTRLTVV.

The chain's CDR3 is CASSGTGGPNQPQHF. The CDR3 DNA is TGTGCCAGCAGTGGGACAGGGGGCCCCAATCAGCCCCAGCATTTT. The V and J genes are TRBV25-1 and TRBJ1-5; 11 bases are shared with TRBD1. Per the germline V gene, CDR1 is MGHDK and CDR2 is SYGVNS. V trimming: 4 bases; J trimming: 3 bases; junction bases outside the gene matches: 2. This CDR3 is built from 15 residues.

This clonotype showed up many times. This chain connects TRBV5-1 to TRBJ1-5; D is ambiguous. The CDR3 totals 15 residues. Germline assignment: CDR1 SGHRS and CDR2 YFSETQ. Between the trimmed V and J ends, which lost 4 bases and 7 bases, there was a span of 18 bases. The CDR3 reads CASSPSEGIRQPQHF. For the CDR3, the DNA is TGCGCCAGCAGCCCGTCGGAGGGTATCCGGCAGCCCCAGCATTTT.